The 29 T cell receptor beta chains below come from one sample, sequenced in a study of blood T cells in healthy people across ages. Then a second PCR, running about 6 to 11 cycles, was carried out with a sample-barcoded 5' primer and a J-beta primer mix. TCRdb processed the 5' RACE reads anew with MiXCR; each CDR3 protein has one entry. The table has about a million distinct CDR3 sequences, 51% seen once. Sequencing input: blood. These receptors all come from an older woman in good health.

This clonotype was seen more than once but under ten times. V gene TRBV29-1 combines with J gene TRBJ1-4; tentative D call: TRBD1 (5 bases). V was trimmed by 6 bases and J by 8 bases, leaving 16 bases between them. Germline assignment: CDR1 SQVTM and CDR2 ANQGSEA. The CDR3 length is 13 residues. The CDR3 DNA reads as TGCAGCGTCCAGGGTTGGGACCCAGAAAAACTGTTTTTT. This encodes CSVQGWDPEKLFF.

The V and J genes are TRBV10-3 and TRBJ2-7; D is ambiguous. From germline, CDR1 is ENHRY and CDR2 SYGVKD. The CDR3 spans 12 residues. V gave up 4 bases and J gave up 2 bases, with 6 bases separating them. CDR3 residues: CAISGPTYEQYF. The DNA of the CDR3 is TGTGCCATCAGTGGGCCTACCTACGAGCAGTACTTC.

This chain joins TRBV15 and TRBJ2-7; D call uncertain. Germline lookup yields CDR1 LNHNV and CDR2 YYDKDF (reference sequence). This CDR3 has 16 residues. V was trimmed by 6 bases and J by 0 bases, leaving 18 bases between them. Here the CDR3 DNA reads TGTGCCACCAGTTCCAGGAAAATAGGAAACTCCTACGAGCAGTACTTC. It codes for CATSSRKIGNSYEQYF.

This clonotype was observed a few times. CDR3 protein: CASSQGPGNINSPLHF. As DNA, the CDR3 is TGCGCCAGCAGCCAAGGCCCAGGGAATATTAATTCACCCCTCCACTTT. The chain employs TRBV4-1 and TRBJ1-6, with D tentatively TRBD1 (5 bases). V lost 1 base, J lost 6 bases, and 13 bases lay in between. This CDR3 is built from 16 residues. The germline V gene encodes CDR1 MGHRA and CDR2 YSYEKL.

This rearrangement joins TRBV6-6 to TRBJ2-4; D possibly corresponds to TRBD1 (6 bases). The CDR3 runs to 15 residues. V lost 0 bases and J lost 7, with 13 bases in between. CDR1 is MNHNY and CDR2 is SVGAGI in the germline V gene (reference sequence). CDR3 sequence reads: CASSYSSRQANIQYF. In nucleotides, the CDR3 is TGTGCCAGCAGTTACTCCAGTCGACAGGCGAACATTCAGTACTTC.

This clonotype was found a few times. The chain joins TRBV14 to TRBJ2-3; the match to TRBD2 covers 7 bases. Germline assignment: CDR1 SGHDN and CDR2 FVKESK. The length of the CDR3 is 13 residues. After removal of 6 bases from V and 3 bases from J, the junction contained 3 bases not matched to a gene. The CDR3 reads CASRLASTDTQYF. CDR3 coding DNA: TGTGCCAGCAGACTAGCGAGTACAGATACGCAGTATTTT.

Only a few counts were recorded for this clonotype. V and J are TRBV20-1 and TRBJ2-7; TRBD1 is a possible D gene (6 bases). This CDR3 comprises 14 residues. V was clipped by 4 bases and J by 3 bases, with 16 bases between them. Germline V gene lookup returns CDR1 DFQATT and CDR2 SNEGSKA (reference sequence). The CDR3 DNA follows: TGCAGTGCTACCGCCAGGGACAAGGGCTACGAGCAGTACTTC. Encoded protein: CSATARDKGYEQYF.

V is TRBV29-1 and J is TRBJ1-1; tentatively, D is TRBD1 (5 bases). V dropped 4 bases and J dropped 6 bases, with 15 bases sitting between them. Germline V gives CDR1 SQVTM, CDR2 ANQGSEA. The CDR3 length is 13 residues. The CDR3 DNA sequence: TGCAGCGTTGGGGACCCCTCCGGGGCTGAAGCTTTCTTT. It is translated as CSVGDPSGAEAFF.

The sample holds a few counts of this clonotype. The V and J genes are TRBV4-2 and TRBJ2-7; D may correspond to TRBD1 or TRBD2 (7 bases each). V was trimmed by 8 bases and J by 0 bases, leaving 14 bases between them. This CDR3 spans 14 amino acids. Germline V lookup: CDR1 LGHNA, CDR2 YNFKEQ. The CDR3 bases are TGTGCCAGCGCCGCAGGGGGGGACTCCTACGAGCAGTACTTC. It encodes CASAAGGDSYEQYF.

V gene TRBV6-6 combines with J gene TRBJ2-1; tentatively, D is TRBD1 or TRBD2 (5 bases each). CDR1 is MNHNY, CDR2 SVGAGI, per germline (reference sequence). Trimming removed 2 bases at V and 4 bases at J, with 12 bases between. The CDR3 runs to 15 residues. CDR3 DNA sequence: TGTGCCAGCAGTTACGGCTCAGGGAGATACAATGAGCAGTTCTTC. Translation gives CASSYGSGRYNEQFF.

The chain has TRBV28 and TRBJ2-1; possibly TRBD2 for D (6 bases). The germline gives CDR1 MDHEN, CDR2 SYDVKM. The CDR3 loop spans 14 amino acids. Deletions cut 6 bases from V and 6 bases from J, with 15 bases between. The CDR3 sequence is CASSPGLSPNEQFF. The CDR3 DNA reads as TGTGCCAGCAGCCCGGGACTCAGCCCCAATGAGCAGTTCTTC.

The chain is built from TRBV23-1 and TRBJ2-1; D perhaps matches TRBD1 (6 bases). TRBV23-1 is annotated as an ORF whose role is uncertain. The CDR3 covers 17 residues. Trimming shortened V by 6 bases and J by 2 bases, and 20 bases separated the two germline ends. In DNA form, the CDR3 reads TGCGCCAGCAGCCCAGCCAAAAGACGACAGGCCTACAATGAGCAGTTCTTC. It is translated as CASSPAKRRQAYNEQFF.

The J gene is TRBJ2-7, the V gene TRBV27; D gene unclear. The germline V gene has CDR1 MNHEY and CDR2 SMNVEV (reference sequence). V shed 5 bases and J shed 0 bases, with 8 bases lying between them. The CDR3 totals 13 residues. The CDR3 nucleotides are TGTGCCAGCAGTGATTCCGTCTCCTACGAGCAGTACTTC. Residues: CASSDSVSYEQYF.

The table lists this clonotype with many counts. The chain has TRBV4-3 and TRBJ2-5; 10 bases agree with TRBD2. After removal of 3 bases from V and 5 bases from J, the junction contained 3 bases not matched to a gene. CDR3 length: 14 amino acids. Germline CDR1 is LGHNA and CDR2 is YSLEER. CDR3 region: CASSHSGRSETQYF. In nucleotides, the CDR3 is TGCGCCAGCAGCCATAGCGGGAGGTCGGAGACCCAGTACTTC.

The gene calls are TRBV29-1 and TRBJ2-3; perhaps TRBD2 as D (6 bases). The germline CDR1 and CDR2 sequences are SQVTM and ANQGSEA. The V end was cut by 4 bases, the J end by 2 bases, with 16 bases between. The CDR3 consists of 15 residues. The CDR3 protein is CSVVAAGKDTDTQYF. In DNA form, the CDR3 reads TGCAGCGTTGTAGCGGCAGGGAAAGACACAGATACGCAGTATTTT.

This chain joins TRBV20-1 and TRBJ2-6; 7 bases are shared with TRBD1. This CDR3 has 15 amino acids. V was pared by 6 bases and J by 2 bases, with 7 bases of the junction left unmatched. Germline assignment: CDR1 DFQATT and CDR2 SNEGSKA (reference sequence). The CDR3 spells CSAGDRETGANVLTF. In nucleotides, the CDR3 is TGCAGTGCGGGAGACAGGGAAACTGGGGCCAACGTCCTGACTTTC.

The J gene is TRBJ2-7, the V gene TRBV24-1; TRBD1 matches 7 bases. Germline trimming cut 3 bases from V and 5 bases from J; bases unmatched to any gene: 9. This CDR3 region has 15 residues. Germline V CDR1 and CDR2: KGHDR, SFDVKD. DNA of the CDR3: TGTGCCACCAGTGATCTGCAGGGGGTTGTCGACGAGCAGTACTTC. Translation gives CATSDLQGVVDEQYF.

V gene TRBV29-1 combines with J gene TRBJ1-3, with TRBD1 matching 9 bases. CDR1 is SQVTM, CDR2 ANQGSEA, per germline. The V segment lost 6 bases and the J segment 7 bases; nucleotides outside the gene matches: 4. This CDR3 has 12 residues. The DNA of the CDR3 is TGCAGCGTCGGACAGGGGAGTAACACCATATATTTT. Its translation: CSVGQGSNTIYF.

The J gene is TRBJ2-1, the V gene TRBV20-1, with TRBD2 as a possible D gene (6 bases). V was shortened by 6 bases and J by 0 bases, with 18 bases between the two germline ends. This CDR3 has 16 residues. Germline lookup yields CDR1 DFQATT and CDR2 SNEGSKA (reference sequence). In DNA form, the CDR3 reads TGCAGTGCCACTAGCCGTACGGCCCCCTCCTACAATGAGCAGTTCTTC. This codes for CSATSRTAPSYNEQFF.

For the CDR3, the DNA is TGTGCCAGCAGCTCAGTGGGGACTAGCGGGATCGGGAAGCAGTACTTC. Its protein is CASSSVGTSGIGKQYF. The chain has TRBV12-3 or TRBV12-4 and TRBJ2-5; 13 positions match TRBD2. J was trimmed by 11 bases and V by 6 bases; bases with no gene match: 15. The CDR3 totals 16 residues.

This clonotype has more than one count but fewer than ten. V is TRBV7-9 and J is TRBJ2-5; D may be TRBD2 (6 bases). Trimming removed 5 bases from V and 4 bases from J, with 17 bases in between. Germline V lookup: CDR1 SEHNR, CDR2 FQNEAQ (reference sequence). The CDR3 has 15 residues. The CDR3 DNA follows: TGTGCCAGCAGCGTCCACCTAGCGATCGGAGAGACCCAGTACTTC. Its protein product is CASSVHLAIGETQYF.

A few counts support this clonotype. V and J are TRBV20-1 and TRBJ2-1, with 7 bases matching TRBD1. The V gene's germline CDR1 is DFQATT and CDR2 SNEGSKA (reference sequence). This CDR3 has 14 amino acids. CDR3 DNA: TGCGGCATTAGACAGGGCGGATCCCACAATGAGCAGTTCTTC. It encodes CGIRQGGSHNEQFF.

The genes are TRBV6-5 and TRBJ2-4, with 9 bases lining up with TRBD2. The CDR3 contains 15 residues. Germline CDR1 and CDR2: MNHEY and SVGAGI. V shed 6 bases and J 13 bases; nucleotides not matched to a gene: 16. This CDR3 reads CASSSPGLADYKQYF. As DNA, the CDR3 is TGTGCCAGCAGCTCCCCGGGACTAGCAGACTACAAGCAGTACTTC.

This clonotype was seen only a few times. The chain combines TRBV4-3 with TRBJ1-6; D is uncertain. CDR1 LGHNA and CDR2 YSLEER come from the germline V gene. This CDR3 contains 11 residues. The CDR3 here is CAKSYNSPLHF. The DNA for the CDR3 is TGCGCGAAGTCCTATAATTCACCCCTCCACTTT.

This rearrangement joins TRBV20-1 to TRBJ2-1, with 8 nucleotides matching TRBD2. After removal of 6 bases from V and 2 bases from J, the junction contained 9 bases not matched to a gene. CDR1 is DFQATT, CDR2 SNEGSKA, per germline (reference sequence). This CDR3 spans 15 amino acids. Here the CDR3 reads CSALGPGGTYNEQFF. The CDR3 coding sequence is TGCAGTGCCCTAGGGCCGGGAGGGACCTACAATGAGCAGTTCTTC.

V is TRBV7-3 and J is TRBJ1-5; D gene ambiguous. The V end lost 5 bases, the J end lost 5 bases, and 10 bases lay between the germline ends. Germline V gives CDR1 SGHTA, CDR2 FQGTGA. CDR3 length: 13 amino acids. CDR3 loop: CASSPMADQPQHF. The CDR3 coding sequence is TGTGCCAGCAGCCCCATGGCGGATCAGCCCCAGCATTTT.

The V gene is TRBV9, the J gene TRBJ1-2; 8 bases line up with TRBD1. Germline-derived CDR1 and CDR2 are SGDLS and YYNGEE. V dropped 3 bases and J dropped 11; count of bases not matched to a gene: 12. CDR3 length equals 14 residues. This chain's CDR3 is CASSADRGIRRYTF. The DNA of the CDR3 is TGTGCCAGCAGCGCCGACAGGGGAATCCGTAGGTACACCTTC.

This clonotype turned up a few times. The J gene is TRBJ2-7, the V gene TRBV20-1; 8 nucleotides match TRBD1. The CDR3 has 14 residues. Trimming took 3 bases from V and 3 from J; bases not matched to a gene: 7. Germline loops: CDR1 DFQATT, CDR2 SNEGSKA (reference sequence). This chain's CDR3 is CSASDTGTGYEQYF. CDR3 coding DNA: TGCAGTGCTAGTGATACCGGGACAGGCTACGAGCAGTACTTC.

This clonotype was seen just once. The chain recombines TRBV6-1 with TRBJ1-4; D remains unclear. The CDR3 spans 12 residues. V lost 3 bases and J lost 8, with 7 bases in between. Germline V CDR1 and CDR2: MNHNS, SASEGT. CDR3 sequence reads: CASSDFLEKLFF. The DNA for the CDR3 is TGTGCCAGCAGTGATTTCTTAGAAAAACTGTTTTTT.